A selection of T cell receptor beta chains follows, all from one sample in a study of OX40 agonist ivuxolimab in advanced cancers. TCRdb keeps only in-frame clones here, not all; method: immunoSEQ multiplex PCR. Of about 58,000 clones in the sample, approximately 86% were seen once. This material consisted of CD4+ or CD8+ T cells sorted from blood, taken in a trial of the OX40 agonist ivuxolimab. These TCRs come from an adult with an advanced solid tumor such as melanoma, head and neck, liver or kidney cancer. CDR3s include the opening cysteine and the closing phenylalanine or tryptophan. The D gene is left open where the match is weak. Clone size appears in some rows only: once, few, many, or a class for an expanded clone.

d_call,v_call,clone_size,j_call,cdr3_nt,cdr3_aa
TRBD1,TRBV28,.,TRBJ2-5,TGTGCCAGCAGCCGGGACAGTCAAGAGACCCAGTACTTC,CASSRDSQETQYF
TRBD1,TRBV6-6,.,TRBJ2-3,TGTGCCAGCAGGGCCGGGACAGGGGGGAACACAGATACGCAGTATTTT,CASRAGTGGNTDTQYF
TRBD2,TRBV5-1,.,TRBJ2-7,TGCGCCAGCAGCCCTACTAGCGGGTCGGCCTACGAGCAGTACTTC,CASSPTSGSAYEQYF
.,TRBV9,.,TRBJ2-3,TGTGCCAGCAGCGTAGGCTCCCCAACGTTAGGGTTCTCGGATACGCAGTATTTT,CASSVGSPTLGFSDTQYF
.,TRBV28,.,TRBJ2-7,TGTGCCAGCACCTCGACCATGGGGAGATCAGGGCAGTACTTC,CASTSTMGRSGQYF
TRBD2,TRBV29-1,.,TRBJ2-3,TGCAGCGTGATAGCGGGAGGCCCCACAGATACGCAGTATTTT,CSVIAGGPTDTQYF
TRBD2,TRBV5-5,.,TRBJ2-5,TGTGCCAGCAGCGCGGGAGGGCTATCAGAGACCCAGTACTTC,CASSAGGLSETQYF
.,TRBV14,.,TRBJ2-1,TGTGCCAGCAGCCAATTAGCGGTTAGCTCCTACAATGAGCAGTTCTTC,CASSQLAVSSYNEQFF
TRBD1,TRBV19,.,TRBJ2-7,TGTGCCAGTAGTATAGCGGGACAGTCCTACGAGCAGTACTTC,CASSIAGQSYEQYF
TRBD1,TRBV12-5,once,TRBJ1-5,TGTGCTAGTGCCCTCGGACAGGGTCGCAATCAGCCCCAGCATTTT,CASALGQGRNQPQHF
TRBD2,TRBV29-1,.,TRBJ2-5,TGCAGCGTTGGGACTAGGGCAGAGACCCAGTACTTC,CSVGTRAETQYF
.,TRBV5-5,.,TRBJ2-3,TGTGCCAGCAGCTTGGGAATACCTATTAGCACAGATACGCAGTATTTT,CASSLGIPISTDTQYF
.,TRBV7-6,.,TRBJ1-6,TGTGCCAGCAGCCCCCAATCGACCATAAATAATTCACCCCTCCACTTT,CASSPQSTINNSPLHF
.,TRBV5-1,.,TRBJ2-2,TGCGCCAGCAGCTTAAGGTCTCCCTTACAGGGCGGGACCGGGGAGCTGTTTTTT,CASSLRSPLQGGTGELFF
TRBD2,TRBV9,.,TRBJ2-1,TGTGCCAGCAGCTGGGGACTAGCGGAGACAGACAATGAGCAGTTCTTC,CASSWGLAETDNEQFF
TRBD1,TRBV7-8,.,TRBJ1-1,TGTGCCAGCAGCAACAACAGGGGGCAGACCTCGAACACTGAAGCTTTCTTT,CASSNNRGQTSNTEAFF
.,TRBV27,.,TRBJ1-2,TGTGCCAGCAGAGAGAAGGACTATGGCTACACCTTC,CASREKDYGYTF
TRBD1,TRBV5-1,.,TRBJ2-7,TGCGCCAGCAGCGCAGGACAGGCGCTCTACGAGCAGTACTTC,CASSAGQALYEQYF
.,TRBV2,.,TRBJ2-5,TGTGCCAGCAGTGATCCAGGGAAGGAGACCCAGTACTTC,CASSDPGKETQYF
TRBD2,TRBV11-3,.,TRBJ2-1,TGTGCCAGCAGCTCACGGCTGGCGGGAGGTAACTACAATGAGCAGTTCTTC,CASSSRLAGGNYNEQFF
.,TRBV19,once,TRBJ2-7,TGTGCCAGTAGTAGACTTGGGACCTACGAGCAGTACTTC,CASSRLGTYEQYF
.,TRBV6-5,.,TRBJ1-5,TGTGCCAGCAGTTTATATTTTAGTGGAGCTCAGCCCCAGCATTTT,CASSLYFSGAQPQHF
TRBD1,TRBV12-5,.,TRBJ2-4,TGTGCTAGTGGTGTCCAGGGGGCAGACATTCAGTACTTC,CASGVQGADIQYF